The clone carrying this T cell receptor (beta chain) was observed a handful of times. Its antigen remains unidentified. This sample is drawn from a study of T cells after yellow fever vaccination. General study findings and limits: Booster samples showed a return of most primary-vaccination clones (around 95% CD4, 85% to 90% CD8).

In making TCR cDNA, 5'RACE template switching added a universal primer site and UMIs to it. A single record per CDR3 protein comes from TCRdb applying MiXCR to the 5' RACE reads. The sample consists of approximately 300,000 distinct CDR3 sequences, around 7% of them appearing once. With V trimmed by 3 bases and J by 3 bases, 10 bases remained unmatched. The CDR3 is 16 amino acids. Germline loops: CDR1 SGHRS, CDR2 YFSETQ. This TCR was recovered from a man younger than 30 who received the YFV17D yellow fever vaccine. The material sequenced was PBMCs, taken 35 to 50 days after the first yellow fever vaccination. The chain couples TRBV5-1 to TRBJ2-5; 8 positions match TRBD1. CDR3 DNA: TGCGCCAGCAGCTCCCAGGGGGCGACGCAGGAAGAGACCCAGTACTTC. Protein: CASSSQGATQEETQYF. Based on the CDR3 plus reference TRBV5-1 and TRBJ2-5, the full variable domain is KAGVTQTPRYLIKTRGQQVTLSCSPISGHRSVSWYQQTPGQGLQFLFEYFSETQRNKGNFPGRFSGRQFSNSRSEMNVSTLELGDSALYLCASSSQGATQEETQYFGPGTRLLVL.